These 3 T cell receptor beta chains came from one sample sequenced in a study of low-dose radiotherapy and immunotherapy resistance in tumors (dated by TCRdb to 2021 to 2024). The time point label, read with the paper, signifies: after trial treatment. The treatment or condition label on this specimen signifies: LDRT plus nivolumab, ipilimumab, low-dose cyclophosphamide and aspirin (RACIN trial). The sample was run on an Illumina HiSeq 2500. To make first-strand cDNA, Superscript III was used along with a set of TRAV- and TRBV-specific primers so that both the TCRalpha and TCRbeta chains were covered. TCRs were amplified with Phusion for around 20 PCR cycles, with a constant-region primer paired with the adapter attached to the V primers. TCRdb took the public reads, trimmed them with fastp at Q25, ran MiXCR for clone calling and kept in-frame beta chains. One record per CDR3 amino acid sequence lists the most common genes and DNA. For this sample the table gives some 100,000 distinct CDR3 sequences, of which less than 25% were detected only once. In total, the top ten clones hold 4.1% of the sample.

Sequences were derived from PBMCs, sampled after low-dose radiotherapy plus immunotherapy. The receptors shown here come from a male donor with prostate cancer.

This clonotype has more than one count but fewer than ten. The J gene is TRBJ1-3, the V gene TRBV12-3 or TRBV12-4; D is possibly TRBD1 (6 bases). V lost 5 bases and J lost 2, with 13 bases in between. The CDR3 runs 15 residues. CDR3 loop: CASSGYRTAGNTIYF. The CDR3, as DNA: TGTGCCAGCAGTGGCTATCGGACAGCTGGAAACACCATATATTTT.

The sample holds many counts of this clonotype. V usage is TRBV6-1 and J usage is TRBJ2-7; D is undetermined. Looked up from germline, CDR1 is MNHNS and CDR2 is SASEGT. Deletions cut 3 bases from V and 0 bases from J, with 6 bases between. CDR3 size: 13 residues. The CDR3 spells CASSEAASYEQYF. CDR3 sequence (DNA): TGTGCCAGCAGTGAGGCGGCCTCCTACGAGCAGTACTTC.

This clonotype was seen repeatedly, ten times or more. The chain links TRBV7-8 to TRBJ2-1; D is ambiguous. This CDR3 has 14 amino acids. Trimming took off 5 bases at V and 0 bases at J, with 8 bases between the two ends. Germline CDR1 is SGHVS and CDR2 is FQNEAQ. The CDR3 loop is CASSTESSYNEQFF. The CDR3 nucleotides are TGTGCCAGCAGCACGGAGAGCTCCTACAATGAGCAGTTCTTC.